The 14 T cell receptor beta chains given below trace back to one sample, sequenced in a study of OX40 agonist ivuxolimab in advanced cancers. Data came from immunoSEQ multiplex PCR; TCRdb stores just in-frame clones and leaves some out. Of 95,000 to 150,000 clones in the sample, 92% are singletons; the top ten hold 0.7% to 0.85%. The source material was CD4+ or CD8+ T cells sorted from blood, sampled in a trial of the OX40 agonist ivuxolimab. These receptors were collected from an adult with an advanced solid tumor such as melanoma, head and neck, liver or kidney cancer.

The genes are TRBV5-1 and TRBJ2-2, with D perhaps matching TRBD1 (7 bases). The germline V and J ends were trimmed by 4 bases and 2 bases, with 9 bases remaining between them. In germline, CDR1 is SGHRS, CDR2 YFSETQ. CDR3 length: 14 amino acids. CDR3 protein: CASSQGGNTGELFF. The CDR3 nucleotides read TGCGCCAGCAGCCAGGGGGGCAACACCGGGGAGCTGTTTTTT.

This clone was seen a handful of times. The J gene is TRBJ1-1, the V gene TRBV6-4; D is unresolved. Trimming pared 3 bases from V and 1 base from J, leaving 6 bases between. There are 13 residues in the CDR3. The germline gives CDR1 MRHNA, CDR2 SNTAGT. The CDR3 spells CASSEERNTEAFF. As DNA, the CDR3 is TGTGCCAGCAGTGAAGAGAGGAACACTGAAGCTTTCTTT.

V and J are TRBV10-3 and TRBJ2-1, with TRBD2 identical over 9 bases. CDR3 length: 14 residues. The J segment lost 4 bases and the V segment lost 6 bases, leaving 4 bases of the junction unmatched. Looked up from germline, CDR1 is ENHRY and CDR2 is SYGVKD. The DNA for the CDR3 is TGTGCCATCAGGGGTCTAGCGGGGTACAATGAGCAGTTCTTC. Its translation is CAIRGLAGYNEQFF.

The chain carries TRBV9 and TRBJ1-3, with D perhaps matching TRBD1 (5 bases). Germline V gene sequence: CDR1 SGDLS, CDR2 YYNGEE. The V end was cut by 5 bases, the J end by 0 bases, with 6 bases between. This CDR3 comprises 13 residues. The CDR3 region is CASSTGSGNTIYF. CDR3 bases: TGTGCCAGCAGTACAGGCTCTGGAAACACCATATATTTT.

This clone came up once. The gene calls are TRBV5-5 and TRBJ1-1; D is perhaps TRBD1 (6 bases). The V end lost 0 bases, the J end lost 8 bases, and 17 bases lay between the germline ends. The length of the CDR3 is 15 residues. Per germline, CDR1 SGHKS and CDR2 YYEKEE (reference sequence). In DNA, the CDR3 is TGTGCCAGCAGCTTGGGCCCGGGACACCAAACCGAAGCTTTCTTT. The encoded protein is CASSLGPGHQTEAFF. Supplemented by reference TRBV5-5 and TRBJ1-1, the full variable domain reads DAGVTQSPTHLIKTRGQQVTLRCSPISGHKSVSWYQQVLGQGPQFIFQYYEKEERGRGNFPDRFSARQFPNYSSELNVNALLLGDSALYLCASSLGPGHQTEAFFGQGTRLTVV.

The V call is TRBV28, the J call TRBJ1-4, with a weak D call TRBD1 (5 bases). The CDR3 spans 12 residues. CDR1 and CDR2 (germline): MDHEN, SYDVKM. The ends were cut back, 4 bases at V and 12 bases at J, with 12 bases in the middle. The CDR3 loop reads CASSYPSGELFF. CDR3 coding DNA: TGTGCCAGCAGTTACCCCTCGGGGGAACTGTTTTTT.

This clone appeared once. The chain combines TRBV7-2 with TRBJ1-5; D unclear. CDR3 length equals 14 residues. The V gene's germline CDR1 is SGHTA and CDR2 FQGNSA. The V end was cut by 5 bases, the J end by 3 bases, with 11 bases between. This CDR3 reads CASSLTVNNQPQHF. DNA for the CDR3: TGTGCCAGCAGCCTCACCGTGAACAATCAGCCCCAGCATTTT.

This clone came up once. The rearrangement joins TRBV9 to TRBJ2-1; unclear D gene. CDR1 SGDLS and CDR2 YYNGEE come from the germline V gene. This CDR3 contains 13 residues. V was shortened by 4 bases and J by 3 bases, with 8 bases between the two germline ends. CDR3 DNA sequence: TGTGCCAGCAGCTCACAAAACTACAATGAGCAGTTCTTC. It is translated as CASSSQNYNEQFF.

This sequence joins TRBV4-2 and TRBJ2-4; weak D call: TRBD2 (5 bases). V gave up 0 bases and J gave up 0 bases, with 6 bases separating them. Germline values: CDR1 LGHNA, CDR2 YNFKEQ. CDR3 length: 15 amino acids. The CDR3 is CASSQEAAAKNIQYF. The DNA of the CDR3 is TGTGCCAGCAGCCAAGAAGCGGCAGCCAAAAACATTCAGTACTTC.

The chain couples TRBV5-6 to TRBJ2-5; 8 bases are shared with TRBD1. The CDR3 consists of 16 residues. The V segment lost 1 base and the J segment 5 bases; nucleotides outside the gene matches: 10. Germline assignment: CDR1 SGHDT and CDR2 YYEEEE. CDR3 region: CASSLQTGVPVETQYF. In DNA, the CDR3 is TGTGCCAGCAGCTTGCAGACAGGGGTTCCCGTGGAGACCCAGTACTTC.

The chain links TRBV6-1 to TRBJ2-7; TRBD1 matches 7 bases. CDR1 is MNHNS, CDR2 SASEGT, per germline. J gave up 3 bases and V 5 bases, and 4 bases lay outside the gene matches. The CDR3 runs 13 residues. The CDR3 protein is CASSLRTGYEQYF. The CDR3, as DNA: TGTGCCAGCAGTCTTAGGACAGGCTACGAGCAGTACTTC.

This rearrangement joins TRBV7-2 to TRBJ2-3; unclear D gene. V was pared by 1 base and J by 6 bases, with 14 bases between. The CDR3 is 15 amino acids. Germline CDR1 reads SGHTA; CDR2 reads FQGNSA. The CDR3 here is CASSLELRSFDTQYF. The CDR3 nucleotides read TGTGCCAGCAGCTTAGAGTTACGTTCATTTGATACGCAGTATTTT.

The chain has TRBV20-1 and TRBJ1-2, with D unclear. This CDR3 region has 11 residues. Per the germline V gene, CDR1 is DFQATT and CDR2 is SNEGSKA (reference sequence). CDR3 sequence (DNA): TGCAGCGCCGCGGGGAGTGATGGCTACACCTTC. This translates into CSAAGSDGYTF.

J is TRBJ1-2 and V is TRBV15, with D tentatively TRBD1 (6 bases). The germline V gene encodes CDR1 LNHNV and CDR2 YYDKDF (reference sequence). The length of the CDR3 is 14 residues. The V gene lost 6 bases and the J gene lost 1 base, with 12 bases spanning the gap. The CDR3 nucleotides read TGTGCCACCAGGAGGGACAACTATAACTATGGCTACACCTTC. Translated: CATRRDNYNYGYTF.